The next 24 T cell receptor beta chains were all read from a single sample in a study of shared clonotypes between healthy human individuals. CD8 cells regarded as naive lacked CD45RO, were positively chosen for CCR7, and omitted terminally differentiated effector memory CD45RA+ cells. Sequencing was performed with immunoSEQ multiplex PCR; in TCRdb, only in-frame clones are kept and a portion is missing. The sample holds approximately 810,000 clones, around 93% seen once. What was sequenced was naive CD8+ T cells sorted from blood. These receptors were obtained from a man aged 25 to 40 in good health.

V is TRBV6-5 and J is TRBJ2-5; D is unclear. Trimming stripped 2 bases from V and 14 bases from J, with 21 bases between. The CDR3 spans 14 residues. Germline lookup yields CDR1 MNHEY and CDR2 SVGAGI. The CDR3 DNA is TGTGCCAGCAGTTACAATCCAGCCAACGGTGTGAACTACTTC. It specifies CASSYNPANGVNYF.

The CDR3 coding sequence is TGCGCCAGCAGCTTGTGGGGGTACACCGGGGAGCTGTTTTTT. It is translated as CASSLWGYTGELFF. The V gene is TRBV5-1, the J gene TRBJ2-2, with D possibly called TRBD1 or TRBD2 (5 bases each). The V gene lost 1 base and the J gene lost 3 bases, with 7 bases spanning the gap. Germline values: CDR1 SGHRS, CDR2 YFSETQ. The CDR3 loop spans 14 amino acids.

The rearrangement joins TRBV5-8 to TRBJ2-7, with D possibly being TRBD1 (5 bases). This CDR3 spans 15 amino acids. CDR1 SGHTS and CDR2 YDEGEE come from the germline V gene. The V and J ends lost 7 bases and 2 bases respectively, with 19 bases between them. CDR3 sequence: CASYPADIWTYEQYF. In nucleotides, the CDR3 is TGTGCCAGCTACCCCGCGGACATCTGGACCTACGAGCAGTACTTC.

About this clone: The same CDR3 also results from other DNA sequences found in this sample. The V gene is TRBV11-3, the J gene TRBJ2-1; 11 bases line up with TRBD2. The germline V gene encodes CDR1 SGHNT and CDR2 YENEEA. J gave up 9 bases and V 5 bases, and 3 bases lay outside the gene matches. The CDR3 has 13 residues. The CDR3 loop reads CASSPGTSGEQFF. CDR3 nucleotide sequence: TGTGCCAGCAGCCCGGGGACTAGCGGTGAGCAGTTCTTC. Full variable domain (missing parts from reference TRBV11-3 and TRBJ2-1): EAGVVQSPRYKIIEKKQPVAFWCNPISGHNTLYWYLQNLGQGPELLIRYENEEAVDDSQLPKDRFSAERLKGVDSTLKIQPAELGDSAVYLCASSPGTSGEQFFGPGTRLTVL.

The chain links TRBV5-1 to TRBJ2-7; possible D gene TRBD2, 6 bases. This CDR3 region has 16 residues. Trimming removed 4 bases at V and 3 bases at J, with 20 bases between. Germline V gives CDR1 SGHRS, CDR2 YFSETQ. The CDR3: CASSATSPTPLYEQYF. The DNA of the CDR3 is TGCGCCAGCAGCGCCACTAGCCCCACTCCCCTCTACGAGCAGTACTTC.

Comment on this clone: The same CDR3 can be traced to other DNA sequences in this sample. The CDR3 is CASSLGDSYGYTF. In DNA form, the CDR3 reads TGTGCCAGCAGCCTCGGGGACAGCTATGGCTACACCTTC. The rearrangement links TRBV11-2 to TRBJ1-2; 7 bases align to TRBD1. The CDR3 has 13 amino acids. CDR1 and CDR2 (germline): SGHAT, FQNNGV. The J segment lost 4 bases and the V segment lost 5 bases, leaving 4 bases of the junction unmatched.

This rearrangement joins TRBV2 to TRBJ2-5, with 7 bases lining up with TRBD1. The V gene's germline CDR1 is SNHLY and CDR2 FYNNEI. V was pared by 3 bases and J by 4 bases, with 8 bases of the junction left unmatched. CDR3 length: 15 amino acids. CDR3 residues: CASSDPKTGIETQYF. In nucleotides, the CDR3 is TGTGCCAGCAGTGATCCAAAGACAGGGATAGAGACCCAGTACTTC. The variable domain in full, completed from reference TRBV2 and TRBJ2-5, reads EPEVTQTPSHQVTQMGQEVILRCVPISNHLYFYWYRQILGQKVEFLVSFYNNEISEKSEIFDDQFSVERPDGSNFTLKIRSTKLEDSAMYFCASSDPKTGIETQYFGPGTRLLVL.

The DNA for the CDR3 is TGTGCCAGCAGCAAACAGGGGGCTGTCAGAGATACGCAGTATTTT. Its protein product is CASSKQGAVRDTQYF. The genes are TRBV5-4 and TRBJ2-3; 9 bases are a match to TRBD1. From germline, CDR1 is SGHNT and CDR2 YYREEE (reference sequence). V lost 4 bases and J lost 5; bases outside the gene matches: 8. CDR3 size: 15 residues. The whole variable domain, remainder taken from reference TRBV5-4 and TRBJ2-3, is ETGVTQSPTHLIKTRGQQVTLRCSSQSGHNTVSWYQQALGQGPQFIFQYYREEENGRGNFPPRFSGLQFPNYSSELNVNALELDDSALYLCASSKQGAVRDTQYFGPGTRLTVL.

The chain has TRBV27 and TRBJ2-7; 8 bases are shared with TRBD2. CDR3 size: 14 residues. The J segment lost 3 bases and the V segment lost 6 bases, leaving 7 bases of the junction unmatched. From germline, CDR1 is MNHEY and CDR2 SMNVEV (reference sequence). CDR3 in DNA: TGTGCCAGCAGGGGGGGGGCGGGAGGCTACGAGCAGTACTTC. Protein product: CASRGGAGGYEQYF.

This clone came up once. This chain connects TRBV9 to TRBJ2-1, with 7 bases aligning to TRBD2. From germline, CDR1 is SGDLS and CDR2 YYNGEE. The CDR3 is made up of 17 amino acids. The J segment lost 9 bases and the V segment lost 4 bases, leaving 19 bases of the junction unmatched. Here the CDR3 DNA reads TGTGCCAGCAGCCCGACGGTTACCGGACTAGTTTGGACTGAGCAGTTCTTC. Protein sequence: CASSPTVTGLVWTEQFF.

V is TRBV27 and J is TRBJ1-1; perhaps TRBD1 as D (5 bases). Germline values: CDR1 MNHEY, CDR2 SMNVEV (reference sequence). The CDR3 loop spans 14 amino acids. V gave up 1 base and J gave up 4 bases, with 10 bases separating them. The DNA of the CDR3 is TGTGCCAGCAGTTTATGGCGGGGGGGCACTGAAGCTTTCTTT. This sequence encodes CASSLWRGGTEAFF.

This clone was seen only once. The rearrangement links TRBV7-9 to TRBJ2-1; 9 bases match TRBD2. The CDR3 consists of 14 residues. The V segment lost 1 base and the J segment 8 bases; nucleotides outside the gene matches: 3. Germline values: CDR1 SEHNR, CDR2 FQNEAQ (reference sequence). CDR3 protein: CASSLDSSGDEQFF. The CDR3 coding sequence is TGTGCCAGCAGCTTAGACTCTAGCGGGGATGAGCAGTTCTTC. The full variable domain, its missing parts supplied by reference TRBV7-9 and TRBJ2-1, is DTGVSQNPRHKITKRGQNVTFRCDPISEHNRLYWYRQTLGQGPEFLTYFQNEAQLEKSRLLSDRFSAERPKGSFSTLEIQRTEQGDSAMYLCASSLDSSGDEQFFGPGTRLTVL.

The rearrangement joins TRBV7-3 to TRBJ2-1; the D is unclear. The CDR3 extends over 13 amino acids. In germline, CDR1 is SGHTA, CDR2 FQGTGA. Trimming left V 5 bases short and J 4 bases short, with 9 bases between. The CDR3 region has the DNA TGTGCCAGCAGCCCCTCGACGTACAATGAGCAGTTCTTC. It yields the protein CASSPSTYNEQFF.

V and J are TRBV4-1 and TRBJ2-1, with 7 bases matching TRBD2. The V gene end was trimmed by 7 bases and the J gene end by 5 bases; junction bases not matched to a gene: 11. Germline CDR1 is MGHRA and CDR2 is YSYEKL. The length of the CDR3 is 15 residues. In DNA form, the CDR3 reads TGCGCCAGCAACCCCATGCTAGCGGTTCACAATGAGCAGTTCTTC. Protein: CASNPMLAVHNEQFF.

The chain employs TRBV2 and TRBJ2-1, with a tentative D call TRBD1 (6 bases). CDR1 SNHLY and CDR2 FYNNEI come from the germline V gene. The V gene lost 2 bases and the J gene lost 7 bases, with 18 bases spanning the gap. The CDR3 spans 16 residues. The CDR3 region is CASSETRDKTRNEQFF. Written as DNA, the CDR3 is TGTGCCAGCAGTGAAACCCGGGACAAGACTCGGAATGAGCAGTTCTTC.

The CDR3 loop is CASTTRDRETYEQYF. The CDR3 nucleotides are TGTGCCAGCACCACCCGGGACAGGGAAACCTACGAGCAGTACTTC. The chain combines TRBV6-6 with TRBJ2-7, with 9 positions matching TRBD1. Germline V gives CDR1 MNHNY, CDR2 SVGAGI (reference sequence). V lost 7 bases and J lost 2; bases outside the gene matches: 9. The CDR3 is 15 amino acids.

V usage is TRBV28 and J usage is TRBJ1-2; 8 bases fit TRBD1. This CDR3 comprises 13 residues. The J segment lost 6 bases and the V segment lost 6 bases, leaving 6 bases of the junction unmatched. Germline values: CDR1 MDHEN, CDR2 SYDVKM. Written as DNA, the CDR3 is TGTGCCAGCAGGCCGACAGGGGAGAATGGCTACACCTTC. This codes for CASRPTGENGYTF.

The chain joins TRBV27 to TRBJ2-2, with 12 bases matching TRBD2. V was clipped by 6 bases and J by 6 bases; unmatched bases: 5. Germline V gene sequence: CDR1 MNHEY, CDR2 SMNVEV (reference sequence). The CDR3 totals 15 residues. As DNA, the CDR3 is TGTGCCAGCAGACTAGCGGGAGGTGCCCCCGGGGAGCTGTTTTTT. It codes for CASRLAGGAPGELFF.

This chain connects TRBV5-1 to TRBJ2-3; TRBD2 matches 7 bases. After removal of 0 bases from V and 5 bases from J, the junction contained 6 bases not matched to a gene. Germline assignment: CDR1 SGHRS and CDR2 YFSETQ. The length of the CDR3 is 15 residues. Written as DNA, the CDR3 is TGCGCCAGCAGCTTGGAGGCTAGCGGACTAGATACGCAGTATTTT. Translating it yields CASSLEASGLDTQYF.

The CDR3 sequence is CASSQDTSQGMNTEAFF. The CDR3 DNA reads TGTGCCAGCAGCCAAGACACCTCACAGGGGATGAACACTGAAGCTTTCTTT. The rearrangement joins TRBV14 to TRBJ1-1; 7 bases fit TRBD1. V shed 0 bases and J 0 bases; nucleotides not matched to a gene: 7. The CDR3 totals 17 residues. CDR1 and CDR2 (germline): SGHDN, FVKESK. The complete variable domain, with remaining parts taken from reference TRBV14 and TRBJ1-1, reads EAGVTQFPSHSVIEKGQTVTLRCDPISGHDNLYWYRRVMGKEIKFLLHFVKESKQDESGMPNNRFLAERTGGTYSTLKVQPAELEDSGVYFCASSQDTSQGMNTEAFFGQGTRLTVV.

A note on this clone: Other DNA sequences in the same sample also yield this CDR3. CDR3 in DNA: TGTGCCAGCAGTTTAGGGGGGTTGGGCAATCAGCCCCAGCATTTT. This translates into CASSLGGLGNQPQHF. The chain couples TRBV28 to TRBJ1-5, with D possibly being TRBD1 (5 bases). The germline CDR1 and CDR2 sequences are MDHEN and SYDVKM. Deletions cut 2 bases from V and 2 bases from J, with 10 bases between. The CDR3 is 15 amino acids.

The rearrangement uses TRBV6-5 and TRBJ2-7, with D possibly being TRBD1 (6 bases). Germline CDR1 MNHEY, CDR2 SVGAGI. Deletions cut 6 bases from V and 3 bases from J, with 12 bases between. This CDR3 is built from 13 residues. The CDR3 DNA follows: TGTGCCAGCAGCAACTACAGGGACTACGAGCAGTACTTC. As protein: CASSNYRDYEQYF.

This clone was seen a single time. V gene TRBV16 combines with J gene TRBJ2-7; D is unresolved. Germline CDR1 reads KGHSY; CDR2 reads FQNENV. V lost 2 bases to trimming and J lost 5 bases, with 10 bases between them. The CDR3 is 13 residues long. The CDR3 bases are TGTGCCAGCAGCCAAATAGGGCTCCACGAGCAGTACTTC. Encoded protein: CASSQIGLHEQYF. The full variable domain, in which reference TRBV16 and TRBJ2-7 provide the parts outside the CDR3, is GEEVAQTPKHLVRGEGQKAKLYCAPIKGHSYVFWYQQVLKNEFKFLISFQNENVFDETGMPKERFSAKCLPNSPCSLEIQATKLEDSAVYFCASSQIGLHEQYFGPGTRLTVT.

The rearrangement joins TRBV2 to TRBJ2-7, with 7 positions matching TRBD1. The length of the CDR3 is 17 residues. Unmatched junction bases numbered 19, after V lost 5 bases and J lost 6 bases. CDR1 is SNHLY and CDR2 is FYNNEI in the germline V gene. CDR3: CASSRDKGQVLRFEQYF. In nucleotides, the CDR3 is TGTGCCAGCAGTAGAGACAAAGGACAGGTCCTACGTTTCGAGCAGTACTTC.